This T cell receptor (beta chain) came from a study of shared clonotypes between healthy human individuals. Study information: Researchers assigned three CD4 naive, three CD4 memory, two CD8 naive and one CD8 memory plate to each donor.

All donors were Caucasian adults living in Nashville, Tennessee. In the CD4+ fraction, cells were divided into CD45RA+ naive and CD45RA-negative memory subsets. This CDR3 has 16 amino acids. Trimming removed 5 bases from V and 1 base from J; junction bases left unmatched: 8. Per germline, CDR1 SNHLY and CDR2 FYNNEI. Authors' analysis steps: Because ImmunoSEQ provided only junction sequences with no quality scores, the filtering differed. Sequenced by immunoSEQ multiplex PCR; TCRdb stores in-frame clones only, minus some. V and J calls and clone size are those listed in that table; D and trimming were worked out from the DNA. This sample has over 2 million clones; 80% to 95% occur once, and the top ten carry 0.37%.

The receptor was isolated from a man between 18 and 29 years old in good health. Some clones in this sample may be carry-over from other donors' samples. V usage is TRBV2 and J usage is TRBJ1-5; 7 bases match TRBD1. The sample consisted of naive CD4+ T cells from PBMCs. The sample's subset: CD45RA+ positively selected. CDR3 coding DNA: TGTGCCAGCAGTTCGCGAGACAGGGCAAGCAATCAGCCCCAGCATTTT. Translation gives CASSSRDRASNQPQHF.